This T cell receptor (beta chain) was sequenced during a study of shared clonotypes between healthy human individuals. Selected positively for CCR7 and CD45RO-negative, naive CD8 cells excluded terminally differentiated effector memory CD45RA+ cells. V was clipped by 2 bases and J by 10 bases, with 18 bases between them. Germline loops: CDR1 SEHNR, CDR2 FQNEAQ (reference sequence). The CDR3 loop spans 15 amino acids. Study processing details: Filtering differed, since immunoSEQ gave only junction sequences and no quality scores. Sequenced by immunoSEQ multiplex PCR; TCRdb stores in-frame clones only, minus some. The V and J calls and clone size are taken from that table; D and trimming were inferred from the DNA. The table lists a few million clones, approximately 92% of them singletons.

The TCR originated in a man aged 18 to 29 in good health. Some clones in this sample may be carry-over from other donors' samples. The chain combines TRBV7-9 with TRBJ2-1; tentative D call: TRBD1 (6 bases). The sequencing input was naive CD8+ T cells from PBMCs. The CDR3 sequence: CASSLKQGTSQEQFF. The CDR3 DNA is TGTGCCAGCAGCTTAAAACAGGGAACTTCCCAAGAGCAGTTCTTC. Based on the CDR3 plus reference TRBV7-9 and TRBJ2-1, the full variable domain is DTGVSQNPRHKITKRGQNVTFRCDPISEHNRLYWYRQTLGQGPEFLTYFQNEAQLEKSRLLSDRFSAERPKGSFSTLEIQRTEQGDSAMYLCASSLKQGTSQEQFFGPGTRLTVL.